This TCR beta chain was found in a study of shared clonotypes between healthy human individuals. Measured with immunoSEQ multiplex PCR; TCRdb has only the in-frame clones, and not every one. The sample comprises about 470,000 clones, 70% to 80% of which are singletons, and less than 15% rests with the top ten. Roughly 92 million PBMCs were counted before genomic DNA extraction. V lost 5 bases and J lost 5; bases outside the gene matches: 4. The germline gives CDR1 SGHTA, CDR2 FQGNSA. This CDR3 contains 15 residues. The chain couples TRBV7-2 to TRBJ2-1; TRBD2 aligns across 12 bases. The TCR was taken from a woman aged 40 to 50 in good health. Some clones in this sample may be carry-over from other donors' samples. Sequencing was carried out using PBMCs. In DNA form, the CDR3 reads TGTGCCAGCAGCCACCGACTAGCGGGAGACAATGAGCAGTTCTTC. Protein: CASSHRLAGDNEQFF.